This TCR beta chain was identified in a study of shared clonotypes between healthy human individuals. General observations from the study: The naive CD4 repertoires of several donors were compared, and 5% to 6.5% of clonotypes were shared.

Method: immunoSEQ multiplex PCR; TCRdb's copy keeps in-frame clones and lacks some. The table shows about 1.9 million clones, with 93% occurring only once. As for this clone: Its antigen is unknown.

Naive CD8 cells lacked CD45RO and underwent positive selection for CCR7, leaving out terminally differentiated effector memory CD45RA+ cells. V shed 0 bases and J shed 4 bases, with 16 bases lying between them. The CDR3 sequence is 16 residues long. Germline assignment: CDR1 SGHRS and CDR2 YFSETQ. The chain recombines TRBV5-1 with TRBJ2-5; D is perhaps TRBD1 or TRBD2 (6 bases each). The TCR sequence derives from a man between 18 and 35 years old in good health. Some clones in this sample may be carry-over from other donors' samples. Sequenced sample: naive CD8+ T cells from PBMCs. The CDR3 sequence is CASSLGRGVAGETQYF. CDR3 nucleotides: TGCGCCAGCAGCTTGGGAAGGGGGGTTGCAGGAGAGACCCAGTACTTC.